This passage covers 3 T cell receptor beta chains from one sample sequenced in a study of blood T cell repertoires in COVID-19. Some clones are missing from TCRdb's copy, which holds only in-frame ones; the method was immunoSEQ multiplex PCR. Here the sample spans tens of thousands of clones, around 82% being singletons. The material sequenced was peripheral blood. These receptors came from a human donor in a cohort sampled during active COVID-19.

The chain joins TRBV6-5 to TRBJ2-3; TRBD2 matches 9 bases. Germline CDR1 reads MNHEY; CDR2 reads SVGAGI. V was pared by 2 bases and J by 6 bases, with 6 bases of the junction left unmatched. The CDR3 loop spans 15 amino acids. CDR3 sequence: CASSYPAGGPDTQYF. The CDR3 DNA is TGTGCCAGCAGTTACCCGGCGGGGGGGCCCGATACGCAGTATTTT.

V usage is TRBV5-4 and J usage is TRBJ2-7, with 14 positions matching TRBD2. The J segment lost 4 bases and the V segment lost 5 bases, leaving 11 bases of the junction unmatched. Germline assignment: CDR1 SGHNT and CDR2 YYREEE (reference sequence). The CDR3 totals 17 residues. The CDR3 region has the DNA TGTGCCAGCAGTCCTAGACTAGCGGGGGGGCCGGGTTACGAGCAGTACTTC. This codes for CASSPRLAGGPGYEQYF.

This chain links TRBV6-5 with TRBJ2-3, with D possibly TRBD2 on 6 matching bases. Germline-derived CDR1 and CDR2 are MNHEY and SVGAGI. V lost 7 bases and J 0 bases, leaving 11 bases between the germline ends. The CDR3 sequence is 14 residues long. This CDR3 is CASTRRESTDTQYF. The CDR3 DNA is TGTGCCAGCACAAGGAGGGAAAGCACAGATACGCAGTATTTT.